This TCR beta chain originates from a study of post-analysis software for immune sequencing data. Notes on the study in general: Controls had lower frequencies than patients of about 5 TRBV segments, which included TRBV5-6, TRBV5-1 and TRBV20-1.

To note about this clonotype: Its antigen is currently unknown.

Libraries were made from TCR beta cDNA, and they carried unique molecular identifiers. The source material, 1 to 10 million T cells, gave rise to roughly 500,000 cDNA molecules. Via MiXCR, TCRdb re-called the PCR reads, giving one row per CDR3 protein. This sample carries roughly 800,000 distinct CDR3 sequences, approximately 53% of them seen once, and the ten largest clones take 4.6%. CDR3 size: 19 residues. Trimming removed 4 bases from V and 1 base from J, with 21 bases in between. CDR1 and CDR2 from the germline V gene are SGHKS and YYEKEE (reference sequence). The origin of this receptor is a girl between 10 and 17 years old with multiple sclerosis. The material sequenced was blood. The chain couples TRBV5-5 to TRBJ2-6; D is tentatively TRBD1 or TRBD2 (5 bases each). The CDR3 loop is CASSPLGREFTSGANVLTF. CDR3 coding DNA: TGTGCCAGCAGCCCCCTCGGCAGGGAGTTCACTTCTGGGGCCAACGTCCTGACTTTC.